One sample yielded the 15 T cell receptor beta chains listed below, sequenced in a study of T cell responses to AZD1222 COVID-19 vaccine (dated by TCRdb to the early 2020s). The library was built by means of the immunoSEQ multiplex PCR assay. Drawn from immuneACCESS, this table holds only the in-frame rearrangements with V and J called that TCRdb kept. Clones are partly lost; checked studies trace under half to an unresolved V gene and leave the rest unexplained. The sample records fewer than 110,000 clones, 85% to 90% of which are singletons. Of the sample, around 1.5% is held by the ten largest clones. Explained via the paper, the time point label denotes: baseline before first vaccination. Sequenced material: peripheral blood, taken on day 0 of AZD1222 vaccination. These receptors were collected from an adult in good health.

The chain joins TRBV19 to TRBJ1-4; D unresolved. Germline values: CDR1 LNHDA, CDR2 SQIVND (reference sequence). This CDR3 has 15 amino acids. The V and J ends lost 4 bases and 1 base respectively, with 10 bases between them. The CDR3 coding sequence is TGTGCCAGTAGTACCACTACGGGAACTAATGAAAAACTGTTTTTT. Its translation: CASSTTTGTNEKLFF.

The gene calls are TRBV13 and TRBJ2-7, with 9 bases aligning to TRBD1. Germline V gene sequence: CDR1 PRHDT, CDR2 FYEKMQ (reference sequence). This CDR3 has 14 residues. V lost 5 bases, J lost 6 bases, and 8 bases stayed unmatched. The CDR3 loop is CASSTGTGRTEQYF. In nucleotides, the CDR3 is TGTGCCAGCAGCACCGGGACAGGGAGGACCGAGCAGTACTTC.

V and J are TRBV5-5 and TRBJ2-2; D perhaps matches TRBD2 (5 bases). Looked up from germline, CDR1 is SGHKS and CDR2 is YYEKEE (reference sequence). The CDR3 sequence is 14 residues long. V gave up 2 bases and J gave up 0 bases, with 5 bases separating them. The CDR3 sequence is CASSFGANTGELFF. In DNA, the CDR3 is TGTGCCAGCAGCTTCGGGGCGAACACCGGGGAGCTGTTTTTT.

CDR3 nucleotide sequence: TGTGCCAGCAGTTTAAGGGGTAGGGCGGGAGGAAGCTCCTACAATGAGCAGTTCTTC. Amino acid sequence: CASSLRGRAGGSSYNEQFF. The gene calls are TRBV28 and TRBJ2-1; 8 nucleotides agree with TRBD2. Germline-derived CDR1 and CDR2 are MDHEN and SYDVKM. The CDR3 is 19 amino acids. Trimming took 2 bases from V and 0 from J; bases not matched to a gene: 12.

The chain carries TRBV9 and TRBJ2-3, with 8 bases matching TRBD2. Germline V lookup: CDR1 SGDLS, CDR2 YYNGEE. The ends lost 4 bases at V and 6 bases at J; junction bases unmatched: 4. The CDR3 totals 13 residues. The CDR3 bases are TGTGCCAGCAGCCAAGCGGGGGCGGATACGCAGTATTTT. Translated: CASSQAGADTQYF.

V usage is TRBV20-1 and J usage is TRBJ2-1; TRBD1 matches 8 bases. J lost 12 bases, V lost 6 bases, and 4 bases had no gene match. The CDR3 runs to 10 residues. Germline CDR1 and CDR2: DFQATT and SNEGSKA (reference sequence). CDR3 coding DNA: TGCAGTGCGGTCGACAGGGGGCAGTTCTTC. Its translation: CSAVDRGQFF.

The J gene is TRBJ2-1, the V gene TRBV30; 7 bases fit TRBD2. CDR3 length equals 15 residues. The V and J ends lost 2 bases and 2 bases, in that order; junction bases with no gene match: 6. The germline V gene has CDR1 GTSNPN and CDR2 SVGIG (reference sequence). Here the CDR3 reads CAWSWRERPYNEQFF. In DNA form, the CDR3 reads TGTGCCTGGAGTTGGCGGGAGCGCCCCTACAATGAGCAGTTCTTC. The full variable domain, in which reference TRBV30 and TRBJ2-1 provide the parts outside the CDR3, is SQTIHQWPATLVQPVGSPLSLECTVEGTSNPNLYWYRQAAGRGLQLLFYSVGIGQISSEVPQNLSASRPQDRQFILSSKKLLLSDSGFYLCAWSWRERPYNEQFFGPGTRLTVL.

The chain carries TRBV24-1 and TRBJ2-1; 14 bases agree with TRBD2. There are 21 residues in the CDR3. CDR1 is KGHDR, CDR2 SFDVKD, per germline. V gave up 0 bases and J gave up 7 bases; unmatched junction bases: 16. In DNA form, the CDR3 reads TGTGCCACCAGTGATTTGCGGGACAGGAAAGGGACTAGCGGGAGTTATAATGAGCAGTTCTTC. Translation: CATSDLRDRKGTSGSYNEQFF.

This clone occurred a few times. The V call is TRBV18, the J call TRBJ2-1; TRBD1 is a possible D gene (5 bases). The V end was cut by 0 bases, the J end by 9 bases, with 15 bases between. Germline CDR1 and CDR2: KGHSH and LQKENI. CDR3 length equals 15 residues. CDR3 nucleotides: TGTGCCAGCTCACCACCCTCAGGGAAACCCGCTGAGCAGTTCTTC. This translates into CASSPPSGKPAEQFF.

The DNA of the CDR3 is TGTGCCAGCAGCGCCTTCCTTAGGGCGGGGGATACGCAGTATTTT. Amino acid sequence: CASSAFLRAGDTQYF. This chain uses TRBV9 with TRBJ2-3, with D possibly being TRBD2 (6 bases). The CDR3 has 15 amino acids. Germline CDR1 SGDLS, CDR2 YYNGEE. V was clipped by 3 bases and J by 6 bases, with 17 bases between them.

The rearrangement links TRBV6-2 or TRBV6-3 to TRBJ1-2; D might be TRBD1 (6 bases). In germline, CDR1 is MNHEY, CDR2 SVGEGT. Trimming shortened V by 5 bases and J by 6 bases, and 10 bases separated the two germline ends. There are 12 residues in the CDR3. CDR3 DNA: TGTGCCAGCAGTCGTCAGGGGCATGGCTACACCTTC. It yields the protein CASSRQGHGYTF.

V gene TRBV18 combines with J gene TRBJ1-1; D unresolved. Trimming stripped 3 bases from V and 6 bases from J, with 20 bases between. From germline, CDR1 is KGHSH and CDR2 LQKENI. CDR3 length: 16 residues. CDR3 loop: CASSPDGLSVNPEAFF. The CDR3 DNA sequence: TGTGCCAGCTCACCGGACGGACTGTCCGTGAATCCTGAAGCTTTCTTT.

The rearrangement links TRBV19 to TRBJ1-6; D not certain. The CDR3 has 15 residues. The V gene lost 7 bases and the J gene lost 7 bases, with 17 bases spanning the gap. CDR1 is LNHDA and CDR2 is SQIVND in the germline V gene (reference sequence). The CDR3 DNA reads TGTGCCAGTACCACGTCCGGTGGTAGGAATTCACCCCTCCACTTT. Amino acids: CASTTSGGRNSPLHF.

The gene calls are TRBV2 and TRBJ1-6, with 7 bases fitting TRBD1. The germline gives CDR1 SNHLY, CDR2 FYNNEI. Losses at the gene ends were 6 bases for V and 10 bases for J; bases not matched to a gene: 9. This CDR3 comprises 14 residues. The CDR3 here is CASRWDSRSSPLHF. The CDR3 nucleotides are TGTGCCAGCAGATGGGACAGCCGGAGCTCACCCCTCCACTTT.

Here the CDR3 DNA reads TGTGCCAGCAGCAACAGGGTATTCGACACTGAAGCTTTCTTT. Amino acid sequence: CASSNRVFDTEAFF. The rearrangement uses TRBV28 and TRBJ1-1; weak D call: TRBD1 (6 bases). Germline loops: CDR1 MDHEN, CDR2 SYDVKM. The V end lost 6 bases, the J end lost 3 bases, and 14 bases lay between the germline ends. This CDR3 spans 14 amino acids.